The 26 T cell receptor beta chains in this list originate from one sample, sequenced in a study of T cell responses to AZD1222 COVID-19 vaccine. Produced via immunoSEQ multiplex PCR; TCRdb's table is partial and in-frame only. The sample lists nearly 110,000 clones; about 90% were seen once. Here the sequenced sample was peripheral blood, taken 28 days after the second AZD1222 dose. The receptors come from an adult who received the AZD1222 COVID-19 vaccine.

The rearrangement uses TRBV18 and TRBJ2-3; TRBD1 might be the D (5 bases). The germline V gene encodes CDR1 KGHSH and CDR2 LQKENI. V was shortened by 0 bases and J by 4 bases, with 11 bases between the two germline ends. The CDR3 is 15 amino acids. CDR3 sequence: CASSPPGRRADTQYF. DNA of the CDR3: TGTGCCAGCTCACCACCGGGCCGCAGGGCAGATACGCAGTATTTT.

V and J are TRBV25-1 and TRBJ2-2, with D tentatively TRBD2 (6 bases). Trimming pared 6 bases from V and 7 bases from J, leaving 15 bases between. The CDR3 covers 14 residues. The V gene's germline CDR1 is MGHDK and CDR2 SYGVNS. CDR3 sequence (DNA): TGTGCCAGCAGCCCTGGGGGGTCGGGCGGGGAGCTGTTTTTT. This gives the protein CASSPGGSGGELFF.

The chain carries TRBV27 and TRBJ2-3, with TRBD2 identical over 13 bases. This CDR3 spans 18 amino acids. Trimming at V came to 1 base and at J to 3 bases, leaving 7 bases not matched to a gene. Germline loops: CDR1 MNHEY, CDR2 SMNVEV (reference sequence). CDR3 sequence reads: CASSLLGLAGSRTDTQYF. CDR3 bases: TGTGCCAGCAGTTTATTGGGACTAGCGGGATCCAGGACAGATACGCAGTATTTT.

The chain joins TRBV5-4 to TRBJ1-1; TRBD1 aligns across 8 bases. This CDR3 is built from 14 residues. J was trimmed by 4 bases and V by 0 bases; bases with no gene match: 2. The V gene's germline CDR1 is SGHNT and CDR2 YYREEE (reference sequence). The CDR3 loop is CASSLDRGATEAFF. CDR3 DNA sequence: TGTGCCAGCAGCTTGGACAGGGGGGCCACTGAAGCTTTCTTT.

The rearrangement uses TRBV28 and TRBJ1-1, with unresolved D. The V end was cut by 6 bases, the J end by 3 bases, with 14 bases between. The CDR3 is 14 residues long. CDR1 and CDR2 from the germline V gene are MDHEN and SYDVKM. For the CDR3, the DNA is TGTGCCAGCAGCTTAATGGGCGGGGACACTGAAGCTTTCTTT. Residues: CASSLMGGDTEAFF. Supplemented by reference TRBV28 and TRBJ1-1, the full variable domain reads DVKVTQSSRYLVKRTGEKVFLECVQDMDHENMFWYRQDPGLGLRLIYFSYDVKMKEKGDIPEGYSVSREKKERFSLILESASTNQTSMYLCASSLMGGDTEAFFGQGTRLTVV.

The CDR3 nucleotides read TGCGCCAGCAGCCAAAATATCTGGGGCGACAGGGGGGAAATGGCGGGCTACACCTTC. Its protein product is CASSQNIWGDRGEMAGYTF. V and J are TRBV4-1 and TRBJ1-2, with 9 bases lining up with TRBD1. Trimming removed 2 bases from V and 8 bases from J; junction bases left unmatched: 21. The germline V gene has CDR1 MGHRA and CDR2 YSYEKL. The CDR3 spans 19 residues.

The chain has TRBV20-1 and TRBJ1-2, with D unclear. The length of the CDR3 is 11 residues. CDR1 is DFQATT, CDR2 SNEGSKA, per germline (reference sequence). V was clipped by 8 bases and J by 4 bases, with 11 bases between them. CDR3: CSPYERYGYTF. The CDR3 coding sequence is TGCAGTCCATATGAACGCTATGGCTACACCTTC.

The CDR3, as DNA: TGTGCCAGCAGCTTAGAAGGGAGCTACAATGAGCAGTTCTTC. This translates into CASSLEGSYNEQFF. The gene calls are TRBV7-8 and TRBJ2-1, with D possibly matching TRBD2 (5 bases). The CDR3 consists of 14 residues. The V gene's germline CDR1 is SGHVS and CDR2 FQNEAQ. Trimming took off 1 base at V and 3 bases at J, with 7 bases between the two ends.

This chain joins TRBV19 and TRBJ2-1; no clear D gene. This CDR3 comprises 13 residues. The germline CDR1 and CDR2 sequences are LNHDA and SQIVND (reference sequence). The ends were cut back, 6 bases at V and 3 bases at J, with 9 bases in the middle. This chain's CDR3 is CASRSRFYNEQFF. CDR3 nucleotide sequence: TGTGCCAGTAGATCCCGTTTCTACAATGAGCAGTTCTTC.

This chain joins TRBV7-2 and TRBJ2-1; D may be TRBD1 (6 bases). Deletions cut 1 base from V and 5 bases from J, with 9 bases between. This CDR3 is 14 amino acids long. Germline values: CDR1 SGHTA, CDR2 FQGNSA. The CDR3 nucleotides read TGTGCCAGCAGCTTAGAACAGGGAAACAATGAGCAGTTCTTC. It encodes CASSLEQGNNEQFF.

The rearrangement joins TRBV19 to TRBJ1-5, with TRBD1 matching 8 bases. CDR1 LNHDA and CDR2 SQIVND come from the germline V gene (reference sequence). J was trimmed by 2 bases and V by 9 bases; bases with no gene match: 6. The CDR3 is made up of 14 amino acids. CDR3 nucleotides: TGTGCCAGCTACAGGGGGTCAGGCAATCAGCCCCAGCATTTT. Residues: CASYRGSGNQPQHF. The full variable domain, in which reference TRBV19 and TRBJ1-5 provide the parts outside the CDR3, is DGGITQSPKYLFRKEGQNVTLSCEQNLNHDAMYWYRQDPGQGLRLIYYSQIVNDFQKGDIAEGYSVSREKKESFPLTVTSAQKNPTAFYLCASYRGSGNQPQHFGDGTRLSIL.

This clone has a single count. This rearrangement joins TRBV19 to TRBJ1-1, with D perhaps TRBD1 (5 bases). The CDR3 extends over 13 amino acids. V gave up 1 base and J gave up 6 bases, with 9 bases separating them. In germline, CDR1 is LNHDA, CDR2 SQIVND (reference sequence). In nucleotides, the CDR3 is TGTGCCAGTAGTATAGTAGAAGGGGCTGAAGCTTTCTTT. It codes for CASSIVEGAEAFF.

There are a few counts of this clone. The chain links TRBV30 to TRBJ2-1; 11 bases align to TRBD2. The V gene's germline CDR1 is GTSNPN and CDR2 SVGIG (reference sequence). V dropped 5 bases and J dropped 7; count of bases not matched to a gene: 7. CDR3 length: 14 amino acids. CDR3 in amino acids: CAWATSGSINEQFF. Here the CDR3 DNA reads TGTGCCTGGGCAACTAGCGGGAGCATAAATGAGCAGTTCTTC.

The chain couples TRBV5-1 to TRBJ2-1; 12 bases match TRBD1. The germline V gene has CDR1 SGHRS and CDR2 YFSETQ. CDR3 size: 17 residues. J was trimmed by 4 bases and V by 1 base; bases with no gene match: 6. The CDR3 spells CASSLSRDRGLYNEQFF. The CDR3 DNA reads TGCGCCAGCAGCTTGTCCCGGGACAGGGGGCTATACAATGAGCAGTTCTTC.

The gene calls are TRBV6-2 or TRBV6-3 and TRBJ2-7, with 7 bases matching TRBD2. This CDR3 has 15 residues. V was pared by 5 bases and J by 3 bases, with 10 bases of the junction left unmatched. Germline values: CDR1 MNHEY, CDR2 SVGEGT. CDR3 region: CASSPLASGLYEQYF. DNA of the CDR3: TGTGCCAGCAGTCCCCTCGCTAGCGGCCTCTACGAGCAGTACTTC.

The chain joins TRBV12-3 or TRBV12-4 to TRBJ1-2; 7 nucleotides line up with TRBD1. The V gene end was trimmed by 6 bases and the J gene end by 5 bases; junction bases not matched to a gene: 6. The CDR3 runs to 13 residues. This chain's CDR3 is CASRPGTVYGYTF. The CDR3 DNA reads as TGTGCCAGCAGACCCGGGACAGTGTATGGCTACACCTTC.

This chain uses TRBV15 with TRBJ2-3, with 8 bases that match TRBD1. The CDR3 extends over 18 amino acids. Germline V CDR1 and CDR2: LNHNV, YYDKDF (reference sequence). V was pared by 2 bases and J by 8 bases, with 18 bases of the junction left unmatched. The CDR3 is CATSRSTSQGAPSGTQYF. The CDR3 DNA follows: TGTGCCACCAGCAGAAGCACCAGCCAGGGGGCTCCCAGCGGTACGCAGTATTTT.

The chain uses TRBV28 and TRBJ1-2; D is ambiguous. The germline gives CDR1 MDHEN, CDR2 SYDVKM. V lost 6 bases and J lost 2, with 13 bases in between. CDR3 length: 14 residues. CDR3: CASRYSWRNYGYTF. The DNA for the CDR3 is TGTGCCAGCAGGTATTCGTGGAGAAACTATGGCTACACCTTC.

This chain links TRBV27 with TRBJ1-1, with 9 bases that match TRBD1. J lost 5 bases, V lost 5 bases, and 6 bases had no gene match. The CDR3 length is 14 residues. Germline V gene data show CDR1 as MNHEY and CDR2 as SMNVEV (reference sequence). The DNA of the CDR3 is TGTGCCAGCAGTCAGACAGGGGGAAAAACTGAAGCTTTCTTT. It codes for CASSQTGGKTEAFF.

The chain has TRBV19 and TRBJ2-1, with D unclear. The CDR3 is made up of 12 amino acids. V was clipped by 6 bases and J by 10 bases, with 13 bases between them. The germline V gene has CDR1 LNHDA and CDR2 SQIVND (reference sequence). In DNA, the CDR3 is TGTGCCAGTAGAGGAAGGGATAAAGAGCAGTTCTTC. The encoded protein is CASRGRDKEQFF.

This chain links TRBV6-8 with TRBJ2-7, with TRBD1 identical over 7 bases. Trimming removed 10 bases from V and 1 base from J; junction bases left unmatched: 7. Germline CDR1 MNHGY, CDR2 SAAAGT. This CDR3 comprises 13 residues. In DNA, the CDR3 is TGTGCCAACCCTCGGGACAGTTCCTACGAGCAGTACTTC. Encoded protein: CANPRDSSYEQYF.

In this sample, this clone turned up once. The CDR3 sequence: CASSPGTAIEAFF. The CDR3 DNA follows: TGTGCCAGCAGTCCGGGGACAGCGATTGAAGCTTTCTTT. The genes are TRBV6-2 or TRBV6-3 and TRBJ1-1, with 7 positions matching TRBD1. This CDR3 contains 13 residues. Germline loops: CDR1 MNHEY, CDR2 SVGEGT. V lost 5 bases and J lost 7; bases outside the gene matches: 7.

The table lists this clone with a count of one. This chain joins TRBV28 and TRBJ1-5; D ambiguous. The length of the CDR3 is 16 residues. Trimming took off 1 base at V and 7 bases at J, with 17 bases between the two ends. Germline assignment: CDR1 MDHEN and CDR2 SYDVKM. The DNA of the CDR3 is TGTGCCAGCAGTTTATCCCGGACGGTCGTGATCCAGCCCCAGCATTTT. Translation gives CASSLSRTVVIQPQHF. Drawing the rest from reference TRBV28 and TRBJ1-5, the complete variable domain is DVKVTQSSRYLVKRTGEKVFLECVQDMDHENMFWYRQDPGLGLRLIYFSYDVKMKEKGDIPEGYSVSREKKERFSLILESASTNQTSMYLCASSLSRTVVIQPQHFGDGTRLSIL.

The genes are TRBV6-5 and TRBJ1-1; D uncertain. CDR3 length: 15 residues. The germline CDR1 and CDR2 sequences are MNHEY and SVGAGI. V dropped 0 bases and J dropped 1 base, with 9 bases sitting between them. In DNA form, the CDR3 reads TGTGCCAGCAGTTACTCGAGATGGGGGAACACTGAAGCTTTCTTT. It specifies CASSYSRWGNTEAFF.

V is TRBV6-5 and J is TRBJ1-5, with D uncertain. Germline CDR1 MNHEY, CDR2 SVGAGI. V dropped 6 bases and J dropped 5 bases, with 8 bases sitting between them. This CDR3 has 12 residues. CDR3 in amino acids: CASRTGDQPQHF. CDR3 DNA sequence: TGTGCCAGCAGAACCGGTGATCAGCCCCAGCATTTT.

The chain links TRBV30 to TRBJ2-7; 7 bases line up with TRBD1. Germline CDR1 GTSNPN, CDR2 SVGIG (reference sequence). V was clipped by 1 base and J by 3 bases; unmatched bases: 6. The CDR3 has 14 amino acids. CDR3 amino acids: CAWSGTGRLYEQYF. The CDR3 bases are TGTGCCTGGAGTGGGACAGGTCGACTCTACGAGCAGTACTTC.